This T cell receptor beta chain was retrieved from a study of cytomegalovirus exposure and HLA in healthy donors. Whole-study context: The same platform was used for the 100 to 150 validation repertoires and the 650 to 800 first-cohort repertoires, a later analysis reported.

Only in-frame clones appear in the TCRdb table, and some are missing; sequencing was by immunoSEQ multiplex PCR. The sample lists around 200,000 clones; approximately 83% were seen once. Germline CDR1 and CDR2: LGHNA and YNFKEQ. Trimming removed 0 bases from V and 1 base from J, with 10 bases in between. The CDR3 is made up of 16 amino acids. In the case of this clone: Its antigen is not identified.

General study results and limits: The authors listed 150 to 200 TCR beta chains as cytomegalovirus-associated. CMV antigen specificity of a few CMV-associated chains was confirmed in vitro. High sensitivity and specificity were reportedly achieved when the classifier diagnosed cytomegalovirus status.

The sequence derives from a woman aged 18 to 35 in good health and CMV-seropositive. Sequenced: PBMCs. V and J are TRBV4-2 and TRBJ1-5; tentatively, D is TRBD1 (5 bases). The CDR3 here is CASSQDGGRSNQPQHF. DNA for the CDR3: TGTGCCAGCAGCCAAGACGGGGGGAGGAGCAATCAGCCCCAGCATTTT.